This T cell receptor (beta chain) was found in a study of CD8 T cells in ankylosing spondylitis. V dropped 5 bases and J dropped 7; count of bases not matched to a gene: 8. In germline, CDR1 is SGHNT, CDR2 YYREEE (reference sequence). The CDR3 contains 14 residues. Quantitative molecular-barcoded 5'-RACE generated the TCR beta libraries. Using its own MiXCR run on the 5' RACE reads, TCRdb lists one record per CDR3 protein. The sample includes some 52,000 distinct CDR3 sequences, approximately 7.4% of them seen just once. This clonotype was detected many times. Its antigen remains unknown. Study-wide points: Disease-associated clones were reportedly significantly overrepresented in matched ankylosing spondylitis synovial fluid. Disease-linked clones bore a CD8+ phenotype, appearing relatively rarely in peripheral blood. Blood from ankylosing spondylitis patients appeared to carry a characteristic roughly eight-variant TCR beta motif.

The clonotype originates from a female donor with ankylosing spondylitis or in good health (not recorded which). Material: blood, either unsorted or a sorted T cell fraction (not recorded which). The gene calls are TRBV5-4 and TRBJ2-1; 8 nucleotides align to TRBD1. The CDR3 loop reads CASRQGESRNEQFF. For the CDR3, the DNA is TGTGCCAGCAGACAGGGGGAATCTCGAAATGAGCAGTTCTTC.